The sequence of this T cell receptor beta chain was determined in a study of long-term antiretroviral therapy in people with HIV (dated by TCRdb to between 2021 and 2023). At the level of the whole study: Collection of the earliest samples took place about a decade ahead of the 2015 WHO recommendation for immediate ART, at a time when ART was typically delayed until CD4 counts fell. A total of 192 cryopreserved PBMC samples were contributed to the cohort by 30 adults with confirmed HIV infection, with samples collected serially over a mean of approximately six years (range 1-12). No cross-contamination during QIAcube processing was seen in test extractions of a monoclonal T-cell line run alongside 30 to 35 polyclonal samples. Among the 25 to 30 participants with HIV, eleven were female. Whether ART initiation and durable HIV suppression were associated with changes in peripheral blood TRB repertoire composition and diversity was tested in a retrospective serial study.

The immunoSEQ hsTCRB v3.0 assay was used at survey level resolution for TRB variable region sequencing. A depth of roughly 35,000-50,000 T-cell genomes per sample was targeted for TRB sequencing. Pooled TRB libraries were sequenced on an Illumina MiSeq with a v3 150-cycle kit. Per the original workflow: Repertoire analysis was run in R within a reproducible Nextflow workflow that covered QC, data transformation and analysis. LymphoSeq2, an R package for AIRR-Seq data exploration, was used to implement custom analyses. A few samples that produced fewer than 5000 total TRB sequences were removed, so 188 HIV repertoires were analyzed. Among the 180 to 200 retained HIV repertoires, about 59 were collected before ART initiation and 120 to 140 were collected after ART initiation. Repertoires were downsampled to 5000 TRB nucleotide sequences, with summary statistics averaged over 100 downsampling iterations. The analysis kept only TRB sequences whose CDR3 regions were at least seven amino acids long. Diversity was assessed using a clonality score derived from Shannon entropy and using the Gini coefficient. Repertoire networks linked the top 5000 CDR3 amino acid sequences whenever two sequences differed by an edit distance of one. Antigen specificity groups and MHC restriction were predicted for TRB CDR3 amino acid sequences with GLIPH2. To flag known CMV, EBV, HIV or tissue antigen associations, CDR3 amino acid sequences were matched against VDJdb and McPAS-TCR. Pre-ART, post-ART and control groups were compared with Wilcoxon signed-rank tests and Holm-Bonferroni correction. TCRdb obtained this table from immuneACCESS and retained in-frame rearrangements with V and J assigned. These tables miss some clones; where compared with another copy, unresolved V genes account for less than half of the shortfall, and the remainder is unexplained. V, J and clone size reflect that table, while D and trimming were determined from the DNA. The sample contains tens of thousands of clones, about 77% of them found a single time. The ten biggest clones cover 4.5% to 5% of the sample.

On the study overall, not on this receptor specifically: Expanded TRB clones identified before ART initiation dominated the repertoire at all time points, although this dominance fluctuated and declined in many PLHIV after ART. Unsorted PBMC were profiled instead of sorted CD4+ and CD8+ T cells because pre-ART samples had limited cell numbers. Starting ART was linked to a significant rise in TRB diversity, yet even after long-term ART the diversity remained significantly lower than in transplant donor controls. No data were available on ART adherence, viral resistance or therapy changes, limiting inferences about post-ART repertoire changes. Because PBMC availability was limited, only the TCR beta chain was sequenced, with no alpha chain pairing. Compared with controls, HIV repertoires had narrower CDR3 length ranges, and the network structure pointed to an antigen-experienced repertoire that shifted only slightly toward naive after ART. The samples span the years 2004 to 2017, and the ART regimens used may be less effective than current regimens.

Inclusion was restricted to participants for whom at least one PBMC sample before ART initiation and at least two post-ART samples were available. All participants with HIV were treated in the United States of America. Before DNA extraction, cryopreserved samples containing about 0.95-10 million PBMC were thawed and washed. At the time of the earliest PBMC sample, participants with HIV were aged between roughly 23 and 60 years. Per participant, PBMC samples came from 1-4 timepoints prior to ART initiation and 2-8 timepoints following ART initiation, for a median of 7 samples. Serial HIV viral load, CD4+ T-cell count, ART history and demographic data were obtained for every participant. Using a Qiagen kit on a QIAcube, genomic DNA was extracted from unsorted PBMC, with samples processed in batches of 12. From the cysteine through the phenylalanine, the CDR3 covers 13 amino acids. The kept DNA is CDR3 alone, 39 bases in frame from the first base. CDR1 and CDR2 are read off the germline V gene as SGHRS and YFSETQ. V gives up 4 bases and J gives up 2 bases, and the segment between their germline ends measures 9 bases.

In regard to this clone: This clone's antigen is unknown. Per-base quality was not reported, and no clone a single base away is much larger than it.

Here the sequenced sample was unsorted PBMCs, taken 0.5 years after starting antiretroviral therapy. This sequence uses TRBV5-1 and TRBJ2-5; perhaps TRBD2 is the D gene, with 6 bases matching. This receptor was identified in a woman aged 40 to 55 with HIV. The CDR3 region reads CASSRGLQETQYF. The DNA sequence is given as TGCGCCAGCAGCCGGGGACTTCAAGAGACCCAGTACTTC.